This TCR beta chain derives from a study of vaccination and CD4 T cells after COVID-19. Study summary: Cellular stimulation was performed using overlapping spike peptides derived from SARS-CoV-2, HCoV-NL63, HCoV-OC43 and HCoV-229E.

Treatment defined: approximately 10-day PBMC culture with coronavirus spike peptide pools or control peptides (ViraFEST assay). There are a few counts of this clonotype. The antigen remains undetermined. The Oncomine TCR Beta short-read assay was applied to DNA of cultured CD4+ T cells. From CD4+ T cells that had been cultured, genomic DNA was extracted. Via MiXCR, TCRdb re-called the PCR reads, giving one row per CDR3 protein. The table lists approximately 8,100 distinct CDR3 sequences, approximately 50% of them singletons, with 22% in the top ten. Specimen: CD4+ T cells from blood, cultured in vitro. This TCR was sampled from a human donor who had recovered from COVID-19.

The CDR3 here is CATSDLYNPGLGSFGDTQYF. Written as DNA, the CDR3 is TGTGCCACCAGTGATCTCTACAATCCGGGACTAGGGAGTTTTGGAGATACGCAGTATTTT. The V call is TRBV24-1, the J call TRBJ2-3; 8 bases line up with TRBD2. The junction had 21 bases not matched to a gene; V was cut back by 3 bases and J by 5 bases. The CDR3 spans 20 residues. Germline-derived CDR1 and CDR2 are KGHDR and SFDVKD.